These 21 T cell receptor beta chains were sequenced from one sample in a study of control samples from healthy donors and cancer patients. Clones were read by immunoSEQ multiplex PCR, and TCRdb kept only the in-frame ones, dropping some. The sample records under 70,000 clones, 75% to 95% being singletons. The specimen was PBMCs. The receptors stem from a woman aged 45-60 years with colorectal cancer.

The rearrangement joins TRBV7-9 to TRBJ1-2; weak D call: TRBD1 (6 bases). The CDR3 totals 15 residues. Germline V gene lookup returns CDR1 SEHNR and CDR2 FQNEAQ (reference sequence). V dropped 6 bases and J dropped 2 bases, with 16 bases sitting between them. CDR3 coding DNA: TGTGCCAGCAGATCACAGGGTGCGACAAACTATGGCTACACCTTC. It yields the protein CASRSQGATNYGYTF.

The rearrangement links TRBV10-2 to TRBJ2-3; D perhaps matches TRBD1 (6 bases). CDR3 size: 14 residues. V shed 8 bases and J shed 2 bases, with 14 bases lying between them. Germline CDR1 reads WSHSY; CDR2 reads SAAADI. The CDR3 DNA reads TGCGCCAGCGGGGTGGGGGACAACACAGATACGCAGTATTTT. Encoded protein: CASGVGDNTDTQYF.

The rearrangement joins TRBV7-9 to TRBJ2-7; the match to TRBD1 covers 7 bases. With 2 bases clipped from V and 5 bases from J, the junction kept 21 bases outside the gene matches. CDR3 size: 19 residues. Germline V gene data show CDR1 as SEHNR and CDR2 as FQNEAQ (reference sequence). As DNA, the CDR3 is TGTGCCAGCAGCTTAATAACATCGGCAGGGGGAAAATACTACCACGAGCAGTACTTC. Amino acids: CASSLITSAGGKYYHEQYF.

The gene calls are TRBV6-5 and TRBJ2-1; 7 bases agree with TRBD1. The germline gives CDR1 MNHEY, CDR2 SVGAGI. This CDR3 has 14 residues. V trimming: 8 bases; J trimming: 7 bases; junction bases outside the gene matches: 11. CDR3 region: CASPGGQRGNEQFF. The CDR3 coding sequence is TGTGCCAGCCCAGGGGGTCAGCGTGGAAATGAGCAGTTCTTC.

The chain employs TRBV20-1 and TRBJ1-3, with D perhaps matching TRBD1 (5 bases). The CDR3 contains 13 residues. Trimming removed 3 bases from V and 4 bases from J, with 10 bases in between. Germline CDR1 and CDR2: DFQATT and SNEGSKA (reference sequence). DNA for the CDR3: TGCAGTGCTAGTTCCAGGGACGGAAACACCATATATTTT. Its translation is CSASSRDGNTIYF.

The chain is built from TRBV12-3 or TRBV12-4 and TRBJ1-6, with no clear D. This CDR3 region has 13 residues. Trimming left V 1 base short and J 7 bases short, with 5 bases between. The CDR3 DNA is TGTGCCAGCAGTTTAGTCTCGAATTCACCCCTCCACTTT. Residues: CASSLVSNSPLHF.

DNA of the CDR3: TGTGCCAGTAGTACCAGGACAGGCTTCACAGATACGCAGTATTTT. Translation gives CASSTRTGFTDTQYF. The chain employs TRBV19 and TRBJ2-3; 7 nucleotides agree with TRBD1. The CDR3 sequence is 15 residues long. Trimming removed 4 bases from V and 2 bases from J; junction bases left unmatched: 6. Germline assignment: CDR1 LNHDA and CDR2 SQIVND (reference sequence). The whole variable domain, remainder taken from reference TRBV19 and TRBJ2-3, is DGGITQSPKYLFRKEGQNVTLSCEQNLNHDAMYWYRQDPGQGLRLIYYSQIVNDFQKGDIAEGYSVSREKKESFPLTVTSAQKNPTAFYLCASSTRTGFTDTQYFGPGTRLTVL.

CDR3 bases: TGCGCCAGCAGCTTGGGCGTCTTGCTCCTGGGGGGCGAAACTGAAGCTTTCTTT. Translated, it gives CASSLGVLLLGGETEAFF. V is TRBV5-1 and J is TRBJ1-1, with D tentatively TRBD1 (6 bases). Germline values: CDR1 SGHRS, CDR2 YFSETQ. Trimming removed 0 bases at V and 5 bases at J, with 23 bases between. This CDR3 contains 18 residues.

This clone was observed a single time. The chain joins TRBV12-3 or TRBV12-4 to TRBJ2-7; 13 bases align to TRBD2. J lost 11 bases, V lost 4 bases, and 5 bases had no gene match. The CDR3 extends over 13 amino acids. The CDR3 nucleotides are TGTGCCAGCAGTTACCGACTAGCGGGGGGAAAGTACTTC. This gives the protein CASSYRLAGGKYF.

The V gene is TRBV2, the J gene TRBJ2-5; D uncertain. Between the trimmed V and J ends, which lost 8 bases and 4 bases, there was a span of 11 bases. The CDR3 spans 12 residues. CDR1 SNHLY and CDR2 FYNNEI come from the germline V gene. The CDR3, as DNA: TGTGCCAGCTTGGACGGCGCAGAGACCCAGTACTTC. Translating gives CASLDGAETQYF.

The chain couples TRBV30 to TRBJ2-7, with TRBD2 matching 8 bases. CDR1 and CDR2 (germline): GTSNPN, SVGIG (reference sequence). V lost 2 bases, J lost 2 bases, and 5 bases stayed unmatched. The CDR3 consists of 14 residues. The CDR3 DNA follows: TGTGCCTGGAGTTTTAGCGGGGTCCCCTACGAGCAGTACTTC. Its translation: CAWSFSGVPYEQYF.

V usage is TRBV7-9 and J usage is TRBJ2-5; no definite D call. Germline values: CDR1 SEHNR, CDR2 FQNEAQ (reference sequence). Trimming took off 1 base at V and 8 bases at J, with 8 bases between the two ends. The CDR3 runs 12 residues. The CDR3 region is CASSLVVYTQYF. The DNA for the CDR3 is TGTGCCAGCAGCTTAGTTGTGTACACCCAGTACTTC.

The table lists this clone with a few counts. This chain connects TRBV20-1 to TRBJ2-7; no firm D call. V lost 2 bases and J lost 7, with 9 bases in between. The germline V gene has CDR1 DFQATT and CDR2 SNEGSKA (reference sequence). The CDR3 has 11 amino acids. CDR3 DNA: TGCAGTGCTAGAAGTCCTACTGAGCAGTACTTC. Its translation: CSARSPTEQYF.

Written as DNA, the CDR3 is TGTGCCAGCGGGCAGGGGGCTTTCACTGAAGCTTTCTTT. Protein: CASGQGAFTEAFF. The chain carries TRBV7-9 and TRBJ1-1, with 8 bases lining up with TRBD1. The CDR3 runs to 13 residues. The V gene end was trimmed by 8 bases and the J gene end by 4 bases; junction bases not matched to a gene: 6. Germline assignment: CDR1 SEHNR and CDR2 FQNEAQ (reference sequence). Drawing the rest from reference TRBV7-9 and TRBJ1-1, the complete variable domain is DTGVSQNPRHKITKRGQNVTFRCDPISEHNRLYWYRQTLGQGPEFLTYFQNEAQLEKSRLLSDRFSAERPKGSFSTLEIQRTEQGDSAMYLCASGQGAFTEAFFGQGTRLTVV.

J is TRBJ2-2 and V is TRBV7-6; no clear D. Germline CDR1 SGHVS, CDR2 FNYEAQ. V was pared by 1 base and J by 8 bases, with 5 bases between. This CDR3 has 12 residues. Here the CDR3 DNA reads TGTGCCAGCAGCTTAGTAGAAGGGGAGCTGTTTTTT. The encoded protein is CASSLVEGELFF. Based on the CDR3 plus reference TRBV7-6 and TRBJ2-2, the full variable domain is GAGVSQSPRYKVTKRGQDVALRCDPISGHVSLYWYRQALGQGPEFLTYFNYEAQQDKSGLPNDRFSAERPEGSISTLTIQRTEQRDSAMYRCASSLVEGELFFGEGSRLTVL.

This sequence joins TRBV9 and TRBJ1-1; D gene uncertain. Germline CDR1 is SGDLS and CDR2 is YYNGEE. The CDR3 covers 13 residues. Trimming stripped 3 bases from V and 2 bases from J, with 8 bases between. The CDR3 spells CASSGGVNTEAFF. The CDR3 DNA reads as TGTGCCAGCAGCGGCGGAGTAAACACTGAAGCTTTCTTT.

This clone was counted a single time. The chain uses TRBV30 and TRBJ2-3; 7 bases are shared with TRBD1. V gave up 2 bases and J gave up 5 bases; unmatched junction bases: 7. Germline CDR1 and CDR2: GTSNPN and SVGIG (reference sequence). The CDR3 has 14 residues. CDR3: CAWSTGDYGDTQYF. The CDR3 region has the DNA TGTGCCTGGAGTACAGGGGATTACGGAGATACGCAGTATTTT.

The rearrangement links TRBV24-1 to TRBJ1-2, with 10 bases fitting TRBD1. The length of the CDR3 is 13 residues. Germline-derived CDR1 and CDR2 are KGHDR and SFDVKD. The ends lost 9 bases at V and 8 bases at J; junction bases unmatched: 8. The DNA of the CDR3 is TGTGCCACCGCACCGGACAGGGGGGAGGGCTACACCTTC. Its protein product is CATAPDRGEGYTF.

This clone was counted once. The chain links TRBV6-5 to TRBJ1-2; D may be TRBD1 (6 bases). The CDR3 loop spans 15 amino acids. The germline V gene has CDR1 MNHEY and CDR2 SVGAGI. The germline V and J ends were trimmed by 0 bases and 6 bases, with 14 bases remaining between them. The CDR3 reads CASSYSRGGTNGYTF. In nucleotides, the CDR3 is TGTGCCAGCAGTTACTCGAGGGGGGGTACGAATGGCTACACCTTC.

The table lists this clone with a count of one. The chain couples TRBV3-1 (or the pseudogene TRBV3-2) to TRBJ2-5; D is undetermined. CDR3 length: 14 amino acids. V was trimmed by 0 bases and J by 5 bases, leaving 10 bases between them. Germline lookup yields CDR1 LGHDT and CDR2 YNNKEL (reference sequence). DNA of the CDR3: TGTGCCAGCAGCCAAGATCCCGGACGGGAGACCCAGTACTTC. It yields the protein CASSQDPGRETQYF.

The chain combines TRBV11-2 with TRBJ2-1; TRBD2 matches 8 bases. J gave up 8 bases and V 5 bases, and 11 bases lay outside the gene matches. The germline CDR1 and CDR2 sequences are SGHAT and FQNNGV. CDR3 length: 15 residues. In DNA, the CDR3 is TGTGCCAGCAGCGCTATCGGCGGGGGGAGGCATGAGCAGTTCTTC. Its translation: CASSAIGGGRHEQFF.